The 27 T cell receptor beta chains given below trace back to one sample, sequenced in a study of Graves' ophthalmopathy and Graves' hyperthyroidism. RNA transcripts yielded amplified TCR beta CDR3 regions. RT-PCR was first run with HTBI primers, then multiplex PCR in a second round. A single record per CDR3 protein comes from TCRdb applying MiXCR to the multiplex PCR reads. Counted here are about 390,000 distinct CDR3 sequences, approximately 18% occurring once; the ten biggest clones make up roughly 2.6%. Source material: peripheral blood. These receptors were collected from an adult woman with stable Graves' hyperthyroidism.

The sample holds a few counts of this clonotype. The genes are TRBV12-3 or TRBV12-4 and TRBJ2-7, with 9 positions matching TRBD2. Losses at the gene ends were 3 bases for V and 1 base for J; bases not matched to a gene: 10. The CDR3 spans 17 residues. The DNA of the CDR3 is TGTGCCAGCAGTTTCCCGCCGACTAGCGGCAAATCCTACGAGCAGTACTTC. Translation: CASSFPPTSGKSYEQYF.

This chain joins TRBV7-9 and TRBJ2-2; D perhaps matches TRBD1 (6 bases). The V end lost 6 bases, the J end lost 4 bases, and 12 bases lay between the germline ends. Germline CDR1 reads SEHNR; CDR2 reads FQNEAQ (reference sequence). This CDR3 spans 14 amino acids. CDR3 amino acids: CASSFTDSTGELFF. The CDR3 DNA follows: TGTGCCAGCAGTTTCACGGACAGCACCGGGGAGCTGTTTTTT.

At least ten counts were recorded for this clonotype. The V and J genes are TRBV7-2 and TRBJ2-5; TRBD1 agrees at 8 bases. CDR3 length: 14 residues. CDR1 and CDR2 (germline): SGHTA, FQGNSA. V lost 5 bases to trimming and J lost 4 bases; unmatched junction nucleotides: 6. The CDR3 sequence is CASSGRTGPETQYF. DNA of the CDR3: TGTGCCAGCAGCGGCCGGACAGGGCCAGAGACCCAGTACTTC.

There are many counts of this clonotype. This sequence joins TRBV20-1 and TRBJ2-2; D is perhaps TRBD2 (6 bases). V shed 0 bases and J shed 1 base, with 9 bases lying between them. CDR3 length: 15 amino acids. Germline values: CDR1 DFQATT, CDR2 SNEGSKA (reference sequence). The CDR3 here is CSAREGGLNTGELFF. CDR3 coding DNA: TGCAGTGCTAGAGAGGGAGGCCTGAACACCGGGGAGCTGTTTTTT.

This clonotype was counted at least ten times. The chain combines TRBV10-2 with TRBJ1-1, with D hard to call. CDR1 WSHSY and CDR2 SAAADI come from the germline V gene. V was cut by 8 bases and J by 0 bases, with 10 bases left in between. The CDR3 length is 13 residues. CDR3 DNA sequence: TGCGCCAGCGGTGGACTCATGAACACTGAAGCTTTCTTT. This encodes CASGGLMNTEAFF.

Concerning this clonotype itself: This likely comes from a read error, as the CDR3 has no conserved phenylalanine or tryptophan at its end. This chain links TRBV12-3 or TRBV12-4 with TRBJ1-2; tentatively, D is TRBD1 (5 bases). Trimming left V 5 bases short and J 3 bases short, with 13 bases between. The CDR3 sequence is 14 residues long. The CDR3 sequence: CASSLVGVDYGYTV. The CDR3 coding sequence is TGTGCCAGCAGTCTAGTGGGGGTCGACTATGGCTACACCGTC.

V usage is TRBV6-4 and J usage is TRBJ2-2, with TRBD2 identical over 13 bases. The CDR3 loop spans 17 amino acids. Germline V gene lookup returns CDR1 MRHNA and CDR2 SNTAGT. The trim removed 6 bases at V and 0 bases at J, leaving 4 bases unmatched. The CDR3, as DNA: TGTGCCAGCAGCTGGACTAGCGGGGGCTCGAACACCGGGGAGCTGTTTTTT. Encoded protein: CASSWTSGGSNTGELFF.

This clonotype was found many times. The chain combines TRBV25-1 with TRBJ2-2, with 10 bases matching TRBD1. Germline values: CDR1 MGHDK, CDR2 SYGVNS. V gave up 1 base and J gave up 3 bases; unmatched junction bases: 8. This CDR3 has 18 residues. The CDR3 sequence: CASSEFGTGDHHTGELFF. CDR3 DNA sequence: TGTGCCAGCAGTGAATTCGGGACAGGGGACCATCACACCGGGGAGCTGTTTTTT. The full variable domain, its missing parts supplied by reference TRBV25-1 and TRBJ2-2, is EADIYQTPRYLVIGTGKKITLECSQTMGHDKMYWYQQDPGMELHLIHYSYGVNSTEKGDLSSESTVSRIRTEHFPLTLESARPSHTSQYLCASSEFGTGDHHTGELFFGEGSRLTVL.

This clonotype was seen repeatedly, ten times or more. The J gene is TRBJ2-7, the V gene TRBV6-5; D not resolved. V dropped 0 bases and J dropped 5 bases, with 11 bases sitting between them. The germline V gene encodes CDR1 MNHEY and CDR2 SVGAGI. The CDR3 contains 14 residues. Here the CDR3 DNA reads TGTGCCAGCAGTTACTCGTTAGGGATCAACGAGCAGTACTTC. It is translated as CASSYSLGINEQYF.

J is TRBJ1-1 and V is TRBV12-3 or TRBV12-4; D uncertain. Trimming pared 6 bases from V and 0 bases from J, leaving 8 bases between. The CDR3 length is 13 residues. CDR3 DNA: TGTGCCAGCAGGCTTACGGTGAACACTGAAGCTTTCTTT. It specifies CASRLTVNTEAFF.

In this sample, this clonotype turned up a few times. A much larger clone differs from this one at a single base, so this may be a read error. As DNA, the CDR3 is TGTGCCAGCAGTTACCCAGGCGGGATCGAGCAGTACTTC. Encoded protein: CASSYPGGIEQYF. The chain joins TRBV6-2 or TRBV6-3 to TRBJ2-7, with D perhaps TRBD2 (6 bases). CDR1 MNHEY and CDR2 SVGEGT come from the germline V gene. V was shortened by 2 bases and J by 6 bases, with 11 bases between the two germline ends. This CDR3 has 13 amino acids.

This clonotype has at least ten counts. The rearrangement links TRBV12-3 or TRBV12-4 to TRBJ2-7; TRBD1 might be the D (5 bases). Deletions cut 7 bases from V and 0 bases from J, with 16 bases between. The CDR3 is 15 residues long. In DNA, the CDR3 is TGTGCCAGCAACAAAGGTTCAGGGATCTCCTACGAGCAGTACTTC. The encoded protein is CASNKGSGISYEQYF.

This clonotype was counted a few times. This may come from a read error, since a much larger clone is one base off. This chain joins TRBV12-3 or TRBV12-4 and TRBJ2-7; 7 bases line up with TRBD2. This CDR3 comprises 17 residues. As DNA, the CDR3 is TGTGCCAGCAGTTTAGCGCGCGGGTCTAGCGGAGGCTACGGGCAGTACTTC. Translated, it gives CASSLARGSSGGYGQYF.

This clonotype was recorded at least ten times. The J gene is TRBJ2-5, the V gene TRBV20-1, with 12 positions matching TRBD2. CDR1 DFQATT and CDR2 SNEGSKA come from the germline V gene (reference sequence). The CDR3 has 17 residues. V dropped 2 bases and J dropped 5; count of bases not matched to a gene: 12. CDR3 sequence (DNA): TGCAGTGCTAGACCAATGCAGACTAGCGGGAGTAGTGAGACCCAGTACTTC. It specifies CSARPMQTSGSSETQYF.

This clonotype was observed a handful of times. The chain couples TRBV20-1 to TRBJ2-5, with 7 bases that match TRBD2. This CDR3 has 14 amino acids. V gave up 3 bases and J gave up 5 bases; unmatched junction bases: 9. Germline assignment: CDR1 DFQATT and CDR2 SNEGSKA (reference sequence). CDR3: CSARSAGEWETQYF. DNA for the CDR3: TGCAGTGCTAGGTCCGCGGGGGAGTGGGAGACCCAGTACTTC.

This clonotype was seen at least ten times. The rearrangement uses TRBV6-5 and TRBJ1-1; D not resolved. The V end was cut by 5 bases, the J end by 0 bases, with 13 bases between. This CDR3 spans 15 amino acids. Germline V gene sequence: CDR1 MNHEY, CDR2 SVGAGI. The DNA of the CDR3 is TGTGCCAGCAGTATATCCGGACTCTTGAACACTGAAGCTTTCTTT. It specifies CASSISGLLNTEAFF.

This clonotype was seen many times. This sequence joins TRBV7-3 and TRBJ1-2; perhaps TRBD1 as D (6 bases). The CDR3 spans 17 residues. Per the germline V gene, CDR1 is SGHTA and CDR2 is FQGTGA. Trimming cost V 2 bases and J 4 bases, with 20 bases left between them. The CDR3 here is CASSLLGGSMPSYGYTF. CDR3 nucleotides: TGTGCCAGCAGCTTACTCGGGGGCAGCATGCCCTCCTATGGCTACACCTTC.

This clonotype was counted many times. The chain couples TRBV25-1 to TRBJ1-3; no reliable D call. Deletions cut 3 bases from V and 8 bases from J, with 5 bases between. The CDR3 has 11 residues. Germline CDR1 reads MGHDK; CDR2 reads SYGVNS. The CDR3 DNA is TGTGCCAGCAGTGAGAGTTACACCATATATTTT. Its translation: CASSESYTIYF.

This clonotype has a count of ten or more. The junction differs from germline at one of its ends, possibly a read error. The chain has TRBV28 and TRBJ2-5; 10 bases map to TRBD1. Germline CDR1 and CDR2: MDHEN and SYDVKM. This CDR3 has 15 amino acids. The CDR3 DNA reads TGCGGAACCCTCGGACAGGGGGAACGACAAGAGACCCAGTACTTC. This gives the protein CGTLGQGERQETQYF.

This clonotype was found a few times. This chain connects TRBV9 to TRBJ2-3; no definite D call. Trimming left V 8 bases short and J 4 bases short, with 17 bases between. The length of the CDR3 is 14 residues. Per the germline V gene, CDR1 is SGDLS and CDR2 is YYNGEE. The CDR3 nucleotides are TGTGCCAGAACGGGTGCGAGCTATGCAGATACGCAGTATTTT. Protein product: CARTGASYADTQYF.

There are many counts of this clonotype. The chain carries TRBV6-1 and TRBJ1-1; D gene unclear. Trimming took 7 bases from V and 5 from J, leaving 8 bases between them. CDR3 length: 11 residues. Germline V gene lookup returns CDR1 MNHNS and CDR2 SASEGT. The CDR3 protein is CASTAGTEAFF. CDR3 DNA sequence: TGTGCCAGCACGGCGGGGACTGAAGCTTTCTTT.

Remarks on this clonotype: Possible read error: a much larger clone is one base away. The chain uses TRBV6-2 or TRBV6-3 and TRBJ2-7; possibly TRBD1 or TRBD2 for D (5 bases each). Trimming cost V 5 bases and J 10 bases, with 21 bases left between them. Germline V lookup: CDR1 MNHEY, CDR2 SVGEGT. The CDR3 extends over 14 amino acids. CDR3 protein: CASSHPGDRSRQYF. DNA of the CDR3: TGTGCCAGCAGTCACCCCGGGGACCGCTCGCGTCAGTACTTC.

This clonotype was counted ten times or more. This chain connects TRBV7-2 to TRBJ2-7, with D perhaps TRBD1 or TRBD2 (5 bases each). The CDR3 spans 14 residues. Germline lookup yields CDR1 SGHTA and CDR2 FQGNSA. Between the trimmed V and J ends, which lost 5 bases and 6 bases, there was a span of 17 bases. CDR3 sequence (DNA): TGTGCCAGCAGCCCGGGGCGGAACCTTCCCGAGCAGTACTTC. Its translation is CASSPGRNLPEQYF.

This clonotype was recorded at least ten times. The chain links TRBV6-6 to TRBJ2-4; 7 bases are a match to TRBD2. Germline values: CDR1 MNHNY, CDR2 SVGAGI (reference sequence). The CDR3 runs 17 residues. Germline trimming cut 0 bases from V and 5 bases from J; bases unmatched to any gene: 10. CDR3 sequence: CASSYSASWEGQNIQYF. For the CDR3, the DNA is TGTGCCAGCAGTTACTCCGCTTCGTGGGAGGGCCAAAACATTCAGTACTTC.

This clonotype was found a few times. The missing conserved phenylalanine or tryptophan at the end of this CDR3 makes a read error likely. The CDR3 coding sequence is TGTGCCTGGAGAAGGAGGGGGCTACAAGAGACCCAGTACTCC. Its translation: CAWRRRGLQETQYS. V and J are TRBV30 and TRBJ2-5, with a possible D match to TRBD1 (7 bases). The germline V and J ends were trimmed by 3 bases and 2 bases, with 13 bases remaining between them. Germline V gene data show CDR1 as GTSNPN and CDR2 as SVGIG (reference sequence). The CDR3 consists of 14 residues.

This clonotype was observed at least ten times. This chain uses TRBV29-1 with TRBJ1-1; TRBD1 matches 7 bases. This CDR3 comprises 15 residues. J lost 2 bases, V lost 8 bases, and 14 bases had no gene match. The germline gives CDR1 SQVTM, CDR2 ANQGSEA. This chain's CDR3 is CSFRDRQILNTEAFF. The DNA of the CDR3 is TGCAGCTTTCGGGACAGACAAATCCTAAACACTGAAGCTTTCTTT.

This clonotype came up a few times. This chain connects TRBV7-2 to TRBJ1-5; D perhaps matches TRBD1 (5 bases). The germline CDR1 and CDR2 sequences are SGHTA and FQGNSA. The length of the CDR3 is 14 residues. V was clipped by 4 bases and J by 7 bases, with 14 bases between them. In DNA, the CDR3 is TGTGCCAGCAGCTACCCGGGGGGAGGGCAGCCCCAGCATTTT. Protein sequence: CASSYPGGGQPQHF.